Below, 28 T cell receptor beta chains from the same sample are listed, as sequenced in a study of human T cells and chemical hapten exposure. TCRdb reprocessed the RACE reads with MiXCR, giving one entry per CDR3 protein. Altogether 33,000 or so distinct CDR3 sequences are present, 12% being singletons, with the ten largest covering roughly 1.9%. Time point given: pre-sensitization, week 0. The treatment denotes: therapeutic diphenylcyclopropenone sensitization with weekly scalp DPC. Whole blood that had not been fractionated was the source of extracted total RNA. This specimen consisted of whole blood, obtained in connection with sensitization to the hapten diphenylcyclopropenone (DPC). Receptors originate from a woman between 40 and 50 years old with alopecia areata. Some clones in this sample may be carry-over from other donors' samples.

This clonotype was found many times. The chain carries TRBV11-2 and TRBJ2-2, with D tentatively TRBD2 (6 bases). This CDR3 is 15 amino acids long. CDR1 and CDR2 (germline): SGHAT, FQNNGV. V dropped 3 bases and J dropped 0 bases, with 8 bases sitting between them. CDR3 protein: CASSFGRPNTGELFF. For the CDR3, the DNA is TGTGCCAGCAGCTTCGGGAGACCGAACACCGGGGAGCTGTTTTTT.

The table lists this clonotype with a few counts. V gene TRBV28 combines with J gene TRBJ2-3; no firm D call. Trimming left V 2 bases short and J 6 bases short, with 6 bases between. The CDR3 is made up of 12 amino acids. The germline CDR1 and CDR2 sequences are MDHEN and SYDVKM. CDR3 protein: CASSLPGDTQYF. The CDR3, as DNA: TGTGCCAGCAGTTTACCCGGGGATACGCAGTATTTT. Filled out from reference TRBV28 and TRBJ2-3, the complete variable domain reads DVKVTQSSRYLVKRTGEKVFLECVQDMDHENMFWYRQDPGLGLRLIYFSYDVKMKEKGDIPEGYSVSREKKERFSLILESASTNQTSMYLCASSLPGDTQYFGPGTRLTVL.

This clonotype was recorded many times. V usage is TRBV7-9 and J usage is TRBJ1-6; maybe TRBD1 (5 bases). V was trimmed by 4 bases and J by 6 bases, leaving 13 bases between them. This CDR3 is built from 15 residues. The germline V gene encodes CDR1 SEHNR and CDR2 FQNEAQ (reference sequence). The chain's CDR3 is CASSSTGGGNSPLHF. The CDR3 nucleotides are TGTGCCAGCAGCTCTACTGGGGGAGGTAATTCACCCCTCCACTTT.

Concerning this clonotype itself: Relative to the germline gene, one junction end is altered; a read error may explain this. The rearrangement uses TRBV29-1 and TRBJ2-1; D might be TRBD2 (7 bases). The germline V gene has CDR1 SQVTM and CDR2 ANQGSEA. This CDR3 contains 14 residues. As DNA, the CDR3 is TGCAGCGGAGGACAGCGCGGGGGCTACAATGGGCAGTTCTTC. The encoded protein is CSGGQRGGYNGQFF.

This clonotype was detected a few times. The chain links TRBV28 to TRBJ1-5, with D unresolved. Germline V gene sequence: CDR1 MDHEN, CDR2 SYDVKM. CDR3 length: 12 residues. The V end lost 8 bases, the J end lost 9 bases, and 14 bases lay between the germline ends. The CDR3 here is CASGISWGPQHF. In DNA form, the CDR3 reads TGTGCCAGCGGCATCTCCTGGGGGCCCCAGCATTTT.

V gene TRBV20-1 combines with J gene TRBJ2-7; D is tentatively TRBD1 or TRBD2 (6 bases each). Germline V gene lookup returns CDR1 DFQATT and CDR2 SNEGSKA (reference sequence). The CDR3 consists of 14 residues. V was cut by 0 bases and J by 2 bases, with 11 bases left in between. This CDR3 is CSARDGGQTYEQYF. Written as DNA, the CDR3 is TGCAGTGCTAGAGATGGGGGGCAGACCTACGAGCAGTACTTC.

The chain joins TRBV20-1 to TRBJ2-7; D remains ambiguous. The CDR3 contains 12 residues. V was clipped by 5 bases and J by 3 bases, with 11 bases between them. Germline V gene lookup returns CDR1 DFQATT and CDR2 SNEGSKA (reference sequence). Here the CDR3 DNA reads TGCAGTGCTCCATCCGAACACTACGAGCAGTACTTC. Residues: CSAPSEHYEQYF.

This clonotype has a count of ten or more. The chain links TRBV6-1 to TRBJ1-1; D unresolved. The CDR3 length is 13 residues. Trimming left V 2 bases short and J 3 bases short, with 7 bases between. The germline CDR1 and CDR2 sequences are MNHNS and SASEGT. The CDR3 sequence: CASSEILDTEAFF. CDR3 in DNA: TGTGCCAGCAGTGAAATATTGGACACTGAAGCTTTCTTT.

This clonotype was recorded many times. The chain combines TRBV11-2 with TRBJ1-6; D call uncertain. Germline V CDR1 and CDR2: SGHAT, FQNNGV. Trimming pared 3 bases from V and 5 bases from J, leaving 14 bases between. This CDR3 spans 16 amino acids. In DNA form, the CDR3 reads TGTGCCAGCAGCTTCAGGAATTTGCTAAATAATTCACCCCTCCACTTT. This gives the protein CASSFRNLLNNSPLHF.

This clonotype was seen at least ten times. J is TRBJ1-6 and V is TRBV11-3, with 7 bases that match TRBD1. Germline assignment: CDR1 SGHNT and CDR2 YENEEA. The J segment lost 7 bases and the V segment lost 3 bases, leaving 6 bases of the junction unmatched. The CDR3 sequence is 15 residues long. The CDR3 region has the DNA TGTGCCAGCAGCTTCGACAGGGTGGAGAATTCACCCCTCCACTTT. Residues: CASSFDRVENSPLHF.

The genes are TRBV6-2 or TRBV6-3 and TRBJ2-3; D remains ambiguous. Germline V gives CDR1 MNHEY, CDR2 SVGEGT. This CDR3 region has 13 residues. Trimming cost V 0 bases and J 7 bases, with 8 bases left between them. CDR3 amino acids: CASSYSNPNTQYF. The CDR3 DNA sequence: TGTGCCAGCAGTTACTCGAACCCCAATACGCAGTATTTT.

This clonotype was recorded at least ten times. The chain combines TRBV20-1 with TRBJ1-4; the D gene is possibly TRBD1 (5 bases). There are 14 residues in the CDR3. CDR1 and CDR2 (germline): DFQATT, SNEGSKA (reference sequence). Trimming took 2 bases from V and 0 from J, leaving 7 bases between them. The chain's CDR3 is CSARKGSTNEKLFF. The CDR3 DNA is TGCAGTGCTAGAAAGGGGTCAACTAATGAAAAACTGTTTTTT.

The rearrangement links TRBV7-2 to TRBJ2-5; D gene uncertain. V shed 0 bases and J shed 2 bases, with 13 bases lying between them. This CDR3 is built from 16 residues. Per germline, CDR1 SGHTA and CDR2 FQGNSA. The CDR3 loop is CASSLAGPLPQETQYF. In DNA form, the CDR3 reads TGTGCCAGCAGCTTAGCAGGACCGTTACCTCAAGAGACCCAGTACTTC.

This clonotype came up a few times. V and J are TRBV29-1 and TRBJ2-1; 9 bases line up with TRBD2. With V trimmed by 6 bases and J by 5 bases, 5 bases remained unmatched. The V gene's germline CDR1 is SQVTM and CDR2 ANQGSEA. The CDR3 totals 13 residues. The DNA for the CDR3 is TGCAGCGTGCGACTAGCGGCTCACAATGAGCAGTTCTTC. Protein: CSVRLAAHNEQFF.

Only a few counts were recorded for this clonotype. The chain links TRBV29-1 to TRBJ2-5; the D gene is possibly TRBD1 (5 bases). Germline values: CDR1 SQVTM, CDR2 ANQGSEA. The length of the CDR3 is 11 residues. Deletions cut 4 bases from V and 3 bases from J, with 6 bases between. CDR3: CSVVQEETQYF. The CDR3 region has the DNA TGCAGCGTTGTACAGGAAGAGACCCAGTACTTC.

Ten or more counts support this clonotype. V usage is TRBV12-3 or TRBV12-4 and J usage is TRBJ2-7; D is uncertain. The ends were cut back, 6 bases at V and 2 bases at J, with 17 bases in the middle. The CDR3 is made up of 15 amino acids. The CDR3 bases are TGTGCCAGCAGCCCCCCTGTGCAGGCAACCTACGAGCAGTACTTC. This codes for CASSPPVQATYEQYF.

This clonotype has ten or more counts. V and J are TRBV7-9 and TRBJ2-6, with 8 bases fitting TRBD1. Germline values: CDR1 SEHNR, CDR2 FQNEAQ (reference sequence). Germline trimming cut 6 bases from V and 0 bases from J; bases unmatched to any gene: 16. The CDR3 loop spans 20 amino acids. CDR3 nucleotides: TGTGCCAGCAGTAATCCCGGGACAGGTTCCTTCCGCTCTGGGGCCAACGTCCTGACTTTC. Its protein is CASSNPGTGSFRSGANVLTF.

This clonotype was recorded at least ten times. DNA for the CDR3: TGCAGCGTCCTGACTGTGGTCGGTGACGAGCAGTACTTC. The encoded protein is CSVLTVVGDEQYF. This chain connects TRBV29-1 to TRBJ2-7; no clear D. CDR3 length: 13 residues. Trimming cost V 6 bases and J 5 bases, with 17 bases left between them. Germline loops: CDR1 SQVTM, CDR2 ANQGSEA.

The V gene is TRBV19, the J gene TRBJ2-1, with 8 bases matching TRBD2. The CDR3 length is 15 residues. Trimming cost V 10 bases and J 10 bases; bases outside gene matches: 18. Germline-derived CDR1 and CDR2 are LNHDA and SQIVND (reference sequence). In DNA form, the CDR3 reads TGTGCCACCAATGACGGTGGCGGGAGGAAGGGGGAGCAGTTCTTC. Its protein is CATNDGGGRKGEQFF.

Many counts were recorded for this clonotype. The chain links TRBV2 to TRBJ2-5; the match to TRBD1 covers 9 bases. The CDR3 has 15 residues. Germline-derived CDR1 and CDR2 are SNHLY and FYNNEI. Germline trimming cut 6 bases from V and 6 bases from J; bases unmatched to any gene: 11. The CDR3 nucleotides are TGTGCCAGCAGGTCTACAGGGGGCGCCGAGCAGACCCAGTACTTC. Its translation: CASRSTGGAEQTQYF.

This clonotype was detected many times. One end of the junction is discordant with germline, which a read error may explain. This chain links TRBV2 with TRBJ2-2, with D tentatively TRBD2 (5 bases). The germline V gene has CDR1 SNHLY and CDR2 FYNNEI. The CDR3 loop spans 14 amino acids. The CDR3 loop reads CASNIETGTGELFF. The CDR3 nucleotides are TGTGCCAGCAACATTGAGACGGGCACCGGGGAGCTGTTTTTC. Together with reference TRBV2 and TRBJ2-2, the CDR3 gives the full variable domain: EPEVTQTPSHQVTQMGQEVILRCVPISNHLYFYWYRQILGQKVEFLVSFYNNEISEKSEIFDDQFSVERPDGSNFTLKIRSTKLEDSAMYFCASNIETGTGELFFGEGSRLTVL.

This clonotype has only a few counts. The CDR3 DNA follows: TGTGCCAGCAGCTTAGGTTCGGGAAACGAGCCCCAGCATTTT. It specifies CASSLGSGNEPQHF. The chain carries TRBV11-2 and TRBJ1-5; D not certain. Germline CDR1 SGHAT, CDR2 FQNNGV. V lost 1 base, J lost 8 bases, and 12 bases lay in between. This CDR3 contains 14 residues.

V and J are TRBV7-2 and TRBJ2-1; 10 bases are a match to TRBD2. Unmatched junction bases numbered 7, after V lost 5 bases and J lost 6 bases. The CDR3 extends over 15 amino acids. Germline-derived CDR1 and CDR2 are SGHTA and FQGNSA. The CDR3 DNA sequence: TGTGCCAGCAGCCCCACTAGCGGGGTGGTCAATGAGCAGTTCTTC. Protein sequence: CASSPTSGVVNEQFF.

This clonotype was seen ten or more times. This sequence joins TRBV3-1 and TRBJ2-5, with no clear D. The CDR3 is 14 amino acids. Trimming shortened V by 1 base and J by 2 bases, and 8 bases separated the two germline ends. Per germline, CDR1 LGHDT and CDR2 YNNKEL (reference sequence). The CDR3 here is CASSQGGAQETQYF. The CDR3 DNA reads TGTGCCAGCAGCCAAGGTGGCGCACAAGAGACCCAGTACTTC.

This clonotype is categorized as medium-sized. The chain recombines TRBV29-1 with TRBJ2-5; the D gene is possibly TRBD2 (6 bases). The CDR3 loop spans 12 amino acids. CDR1 SQVTM and CDR2 ANQGSEA come from the germline V gene. Trimming removed 4 bases from V and 2 bases from J, with 8 bases in between. CDR3 coding DNA: TGCAGCGTTGGAGCGGGTCAAGAGACCCAGTACTTC. This sequence encodes CSVGAGQETQYF.

The sample holds many counts of this clonotype. V usage is TRBV21-1 and J usage is TRBJ2-7. TRBV21-1 is noted as a pseudogene. CDR3 size: 15 residues. CDR3 in DNA: TGTGCCAGCATCCCCAGGTCCGAAGTCTCGTACGAGCAGTACTTC. This encodes CASIPRSEVSYEQYF.

In DNA form, the CDR3 reads TGTGCCAGCAGCCCAGACAGGGGGCGCGGCTATGGCTACACCTTC. Its translation: CASSPDRGRGYGYTF. The genes are TRBV7-2 and TRBJ1-2; 10 bases line up with TRBD1. CDR1 is SGHTA and CDR2 is FQGNSA in the germline V gene. This CDR3 comprises 15 residues. The junction had 7 bases not matched to a gene; V was cut back by 5 bases and J by 4 bases.

In its sample, this clonotype was seen many times. The chain couples TRBV5-1 to TRBJ2-1, with TRBD2 matching 7 bases. The V and J ends lost 4 bases and 2 bases, in that order; junction bases with no gene match: 6. CDR3 length: 15 amino acids. From germline, CDR1 is SGHRS and CDR2 YFSETQ. CDR3 in DNA: TGCGCCAGCAGCGGTGAGCGGGGAGCCTACAATGAGCAGTTCTTC. This sequence encodes CASSGERGAYNEQFF.